This is a list of T cell receptor beta chains from one sample in a study of PD-1 blockade in classical Hodgkin lymphoma. The method was immunoSEQ multiplex PCR; TCRdb's version includes in-frame clones alone and lacks a portion of them. In the table there are approximately 27,000 clones, approximately 84% of which are singletons. Sequenced material: peripheral blood mononuclear cells (PBMCs), taken at baseline. The receptors stem from a human donor with classical Hodgkin lymphoma. The CDR3 runs from the conserved cysteine through the conserved F or W. The order of the fields is J gene, D gene, CDR3 length, clone size, V gene, CDR3 DNA, CDR3 protein. A D gene is named only where the DNA matches it firmly. A row's size may be missing; if present it is once, few, many or a size class.

TRBJ2-1	.	13	.	TRBV11-3	TGTGCCAGCAGCTTACCACCAGGGCATGAGCAGTTCTTC	CASSLPPGHEQFF
TRBJ2-1	.	14	once	TRBV7-3	TGTGCCAGCAGCGACGGGAGCTCCTACAATGAGCAGTTCTTC	CASSDGSSYNEQFF
TRBJ2-3	TRBD1	16	few	TRBV5-1	TGCGCCAGCAGCCCAAGACAGGGTTCGGGCACAGATACGCAGTATTTT	CASSPRQGSGTDTQYF
TRBJ1-3	.	14	.	TRBV7-9	TGTGCCAGCAGCTTAGACAGACCTGGAAACACCATATATTTT	CASSLDRPGNTIYF
TRBJ2-1	TRBD2	15	.	TRBV5-1	TGCGCCAGCAGCTGGCTAGCGGGGGGTAGCAATGAGCAGTTCTTC	CASSWLAGGSNEQFF
TRBJ2-7	TRBD2	14	.	TRBV6-5	TGTGCCAGCAGGGGGACTATCAGCTCCTACGAGCAGTACTTC	CASRGTISSYEQYF
TRBJ1-1	.	14	.	TRBV6-5	TGTGCCAGCAGGACGACAGCGGTGAACACTGAAGCTTTCTTT	CASRTTAVNTEAFF
TRBJ1-5	.	13	once	TRBV19	TGTGCCAGTAGCAGGACAGTTCTCCAGCCCCAGCATTTT	CASSRTVLQPQHF
TRBJ1-1	TRBD1	14	.	TRBV7-9	TGTGCCAGCAGCTTACGTCCAGGGGGCCTGGGAGCTTTCTTT	CASSLRPGGLGAFF
TRBJ1-1	TRBD1	19	.	TRBV5-1	TGCGCCAGCAGCTTGGGGACAGGGGGCGTAGGTCCACGGGACACTGAAGCTTTCTTT	CASSLGTGGVGPRDTEAFF
TRBJ1-6	.	15	.	TRBV6-6	TGTGCCAGCAGTTACGGGGGGCTGAATAATTCACCCCTCCACTTT	CASSYGGLNNSPLHF
TRBJ2-1	.	18	.	TRBV7-8	TGTGCCAGCAGCCCTAAAGAAGAAAGGGGTCGTGGATACAATGAGCAGTTCTTC	CASSPKEERGRGYNEQFF
TRBJ2-3	.	15	few	TRBV4-3	TGCGCCAGCAGCCAAGATGTGTTGGCGAGGAATACGCAGTATTTT	CASSQDVLARNTQYF
TRBJ2-5	.	13	.	TRBV19	TGTGCCAGCCAACTCTCATGGTCGGAGACCCAGTACTTC	CASQLSWSETQYF
TRBJ2-5	.	14	.	TRBV18	TGTGCCAGCTCACCAAGCGTAGGTACTGAGACCCAGTACTTC	CASSPSVGTETQYF
TRBJ1-1	.	14	.	TRBV7-8	TGTGCCAGCAGCTTAGTAGTTCAGAACACTGAAGCTTTCTTT	CASSLVVQNTEAFF
TRBJ2-3	.	13	.	TRBV18	TGTGCCAGCTCAGAGCTTTCTGCGGATACGCAGTATTTT	CASSELSADTQYF
TRBJ2-3	.	11	.	TRBV14	TGTGCCAGCAGCCAAGTTGGAAATAAGTATTTT	CASSQVGNKYF
TRBJ2-1	.	14	.	TRBV9	TGTGCCAGCAGCGCCAGGGTTTCCTACAATGAGCAGTTCTTC	CASSARVSYNEQFF
TRBJ2-5	TRBD2	14	.	TRBV6-6	TGTGCCAGCAGTAACTCCGGGCGGGGGGAGACCCAGTACTTC	CASSNSGRGETQYF
TRBJ2-1	.	13	.	TRBV29-1	TGCAGCGTTGCGCGCGGGGTGCTGTATGAGCAGTTCTTC	CSVARGVLYEQFF
TRBJ2-1	TRBD2	15	.	TRBV5-5	TGTGCCAGCAGCTTGGGCGGGGGGTCCTACAATGAGCAGTTCTTC	CASSLGGGSYNEQFF
TRBJ1-2	TRBD1	14	.	TRBV5-1	TGCGCCAGCAGCTGGGGGTCGGACAGGGATGGCTACACCTTC	CASSWGSDRDGYTF
TRBJ2-6	.	19	.	TRBV4-1	TGCGCCAGCAGCCAAGAACAGGGTTCCCCTGCCTCGGGGGCCAACGTCCTGACTTTC	CASSQEQGSPASGANVLTF
TRBJ1-1	TRBD1	15	few	TRBV5-1	TGCGCCAGCAGCTTGGCAGGGACAGAGAACACTGAAGCTTTCTTT	CASSLAGTENTEAFF
TRBJ1-3	.	14	.	TRBV7-9	TGTGCCAGCAGCTTCGGGGCGGACGGAAACACCATATATTTT	CASSFGADGNTIYF
TRBJ1-5	.	14	.	TRBV19	TGTGCCAGTAGCAACCCAGCCAACAATCAGCCCCAGCATTTT	CASSNPANNQPQHF
TRBJ1-1	TRBD1	15	.	TRBV6-5	TGTGCCAGCAGCCGGGCGGGACAGTTGGACACTGAAGCTTTCTTT	CASSRAGQLDTEAFF
TRBJ1-1	.	13	.	TRBV6-5	TGTGCCAGCAGTTACGAAGCGAACACTGAAGCTTTCTTT	CASSYEANTEAFF
TRBJ2-2	.	16	.	TRBV5-1	TGCGCCAGCAGCTTGGGCGGGCAGGGGAGCACCGGGGAGCTGTTTTTT	CASSLGGQGSTGELFF
TRBJ2-5	TRBD2	13	.	TRBV19	TGTGCCAGTAGTATCGGGGGGGCAGAGACCCAGTACTTC	CASSIGGAETQYF
TRBJ2-1	TRBD2	17	.	TRBV7-8	TGTGCCAGCAGCTCGGGACTAGCGGGGGCCCCGTACAATGAGCAGTTCTTC	CASSSGLAGAPYNEQFF
TRBJ2-7	.	13	few	TRBV28	TGTGCCAGCAGTCCCCCTTCGAAATACGAGCAGTACTTC	CASSPPSKYEQYF
TRBJ1-1	.	13	.	TRBV7-8	TGTGCCAGCAGCCTCGTGGACCCGTCTGAAGCTTTCTTT	CASSLVDPSEAFF
TRBJ1-2	TRBD1	14	few	TRBV6-6	TGTGCCAGCAGTCCGACAGGGGGCAACTATGGCTACACCTTC	CASSPTGGNYGYTF
TRBJ1-6	TRBD1	14	.	TRBV19	TGTGCCAGCAAAGTGGGGACAGAGAATTCACCCCTCCACTTT	CASKVGTENSPLHF